This is a list of T cell receptor beta chains from one sample in a study of T cells in Graves' hyperthyroidism and ophthalmopathy. One entry per CDR3 protein results from TCRdb running MiXCR on the multiplex PCR reads. This table holds fewer than 850,000 distinct CDR3 sequences, roughly 17% found once. Sample: blood. These receptors were taken from a man aged 45-65 years with Graves' hyperthyroidism. CDR3s include the opening cysteine and the closing phenylalanine or tryptophan. A D gene is named only where the DNA matches it firmly. Rows give clone size only sometimes, using once, few, many, or a class for an expanded clone.

size,D,J,V,CDR3,DNA
few,-,TRBJ2-2,TRBV20-1,CSASGGPGDGELFF,TGCAGTGCTAGCGGGGGGCCCGGGGACGGGGAGCTGTTTTTT
few,-,TRBJ1-1,TRBV18,CASSPGQPSNTEAFF,TGTGCCAGCTCACCAGGACAGCCTAGCAACACTGAAGCTTTCTTT
-,-,TRBJ1-2,TRBV7-2,CASSSPRSGSYTF,TGTGCCAGCAGCTCGCCCCGGTCGGGGAGCTACACCTTC
-,TRBD2,TRBJ2-7,TRBV5-1,CASSLGVGLAVSYEQYF,TGCGCCAGCAGCTTGGGCGTGGGACTAGCGGTTTCCTACGAGCAGTACTTC
many,TRBD2,TRBJ2-1,TRBV27,CASSGGTSGNNEQFF,TGTGCCAGCAGTGGCGGGACTAGCGGGAACAATGAGCAGTTCTTC
-,TRBD2,TRBJ2-1,TRBV6-5,CASIRLAGDGEQFF,TGTGCCAGCATTAGACTAGCGGGAGACGGTGAGCAGTTCTTC
-,-,TRBJ2-1,TRBV11-2,CASSLDGGDYNEQFF,TGTGCCAGCAGCTTAGATGGCGGGGACTACAATGAGCAGTTCTTC
many,-,TRBJ1-1,TRBV2,CASSEAALNTEAFF,TGTGCCAGCAGTGAGGCAGCTCTGAACACTGAAGCTTTCTTT
few,TRBD2,TRBJ2-5,TRBV6-6,CASSYSTSGLGTQYF,TGTGCCAGCAGTTACTCCACTAGCGGGTTGGGGACCCAGTACTTC
many,-,TRBJ2-5,TRBV7-9,CASTLNRGETQYF,TGTGCCAGCACCCTCAACCGGGGAGAGACCCAGTACTTC
many,-,TRBJ2-7,TRBV28,CASRPKGRLTYEQYF,TGTGCCAGCAGGCCGAAGGGACGGTTGACCTACGAGCAGTACTTC
few,-,TRBJ1-2,TRBV29-1,CSVEDLQAIYGYTF,TGCAGCGTTGAAGATCTACAGGCGATCTATGGCTACACCTTC
many,-,TRBJ2-7,TRBV28,CASTPFQTGTYEQYF,TGTGCCAGCACCCCTTTCCAAACGGGGACCTACGAGCAGTACTTC
many,-,TRBJ2-7,TRBV5-1,CASSLEQYEQYF,TGCGCCAGCAGCTTGGAACAATACGAGCAGTACTTC
many,TRBD2,TRBJ2-5,TRBV29-1,CSGWTSGQETQYF,TGCAGCGGCTGGACTAGCGGTCAAGAGACCCAGTACTTC
many,TRBD1,TRBJ2-7,TRBV7-8,CASSFGTGHSYEQYF,TGTGCCAGCAGCTTCGGGACAGGGCATTCCTACGAGCAGTACTTC
few,TRBD2,TRBJ2-7,TRBV7-2,CASSDGLAGGEQYF,TGTGCCAGCAGCGACGGACTAGCGGGAGGCGAGCAGTACTTC
-,TRBD2,TRBJ2-7,TRBV4-2,CASSQDWTSGYNEQYF,TGTGCCAGCAGCCAAGACTGGACTAGCGGATATAACGAGCAGTACTTC
many,TRBD2,TRBJ2-1,TRBV6-1,CASMIAGDTYNEQFF,TGTGCCAGCATGATAGCGGGAGACACCTACAATGAGCAGTTCTTC
many,TRBD1,TRBJ2-7,TRBV2,CASSNPGQVDYEQYF,TGTGCCAGCAGTAACCCGGGACAGGTGGACTACGAGCAGTACTTC
few,-,TRBJ2-1,TRBV7-9,CASSLIPYEQFF,TGTGCCAGCAGCTTAATCCCCTATGAGCAGTTCTTC
-,-,TRBJ2-7,TRBV5-1,CASSLEGGENEQYF,TGCGCCAGCAGTTTAGAAGGAGGGGAAAACGAGCAGTACTTC
few,TRBD2,TRBJ2-7,TRBV5-1,CASSFSGLAGAYEQYF,TGCGCCAGCAGCTTCTCGGGACTAGCGGGCGCCTACGAGCAGTACTTC
many,TRBD1,TRBJ1-1,TRBV27,CASSEGQPNTEAFF,TGTGCCAGCAGTGAGGGACAGCCGAACACTGAAGCTTTCTTT
-,TRBD2,TRBJ2-1,TRBV11-2,CASSRGLAGGNNEQFF,TGTGCCAGCAGCAGGGGACTAGCGGGAGGGAACAATGAGCAGTTCTTC
many,-,TRBJ2-5,TRBV11-2,CASSLGGPGPQETQYF,TGTGCCAGCAGCTTAGGAGGGCCGGGACCCCAAGAGACCCAGTACTTC
many,TRBD1,TRBJ2-7,TRBV28,CASRFGQEYEQYF,TGTGCCAGCAGGTTCGGACAGGAGTACGAGCAGTACTTC
few,-,TRBJ1-6,TRBV7-2,CASSPWGWAVSSYNSPLHF,TGTGCCAGCAGCCCTTGGGGTTGGGCGGTGAGCTCCTATAATTCACCCCTCCACTTT
-,TRBD2,TRBJ2-5,TRBV20-1,CSASQGGAIETQYF,TGCAGTGCTAGTCAGGGAGGGGCGATAGAGACCCAGTACTTC
many,-,TRBJ1-5,TRBV24-1,CATQGKGSNQPQHF,TGTGCCACCCAGGGCAAGGGGAGCAATCAGCCCCAGCATTTT
many,-,TRBJ2-7,TRBV10-3,CAISPDRLNSYEQYF,TGTGCCATCAGTCCGGACAGATTGAACTCCTACGAGCAGTACTTC
few,-,TRBJ2-2,TRBV7-9,CASSLELGELFF,TGTGCCAGCAGCTTAGAACTAGGGGAGCTGTTTTTT
-,-,TRBJ2-5,TRBV28,CASSFFPTDQETQYF,TGTGCCAGCAGTTTCTTTCCGACGGATCAAGAGACCCAGTACTTC
many,TRBD2,TRBJ2-1,TRBV27,CASVEREGYNEQFF,TGTGCCAGCGTAGAGCGGGAGGGCTACAATGAGCAGTTCTTC
many,-,TRBJ2-1,TRBV6-1,CASRYEGRSKTYNEQFF,TGTGCCAGCAGATATGAGGGTCGGTCTAAAACCTACAATGAGCAGTTCTTC
few,TRBD2,TRBJ2-5,TRBV30,CAWGRGTSGVETQYF,TGTGCCTGGGGCAGGGGGACTAGCGGGGTTGAGACCCAGTACTTC